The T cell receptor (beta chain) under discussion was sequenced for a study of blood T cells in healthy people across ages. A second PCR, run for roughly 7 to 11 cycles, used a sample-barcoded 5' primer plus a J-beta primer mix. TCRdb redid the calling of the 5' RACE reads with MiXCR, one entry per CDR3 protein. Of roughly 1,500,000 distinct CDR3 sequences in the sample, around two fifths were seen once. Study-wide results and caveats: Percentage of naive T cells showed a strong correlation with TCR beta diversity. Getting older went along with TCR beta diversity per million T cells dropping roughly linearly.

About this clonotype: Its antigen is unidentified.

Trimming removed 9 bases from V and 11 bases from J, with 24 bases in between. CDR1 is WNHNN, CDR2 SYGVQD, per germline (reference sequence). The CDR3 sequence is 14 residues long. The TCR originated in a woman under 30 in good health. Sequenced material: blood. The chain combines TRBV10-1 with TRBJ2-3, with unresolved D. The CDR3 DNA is TGCGCCAGACCCTGGGTCTCGGAGTCGAGCGAGCAGTATTTT. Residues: CARPWVSESSEQYF.